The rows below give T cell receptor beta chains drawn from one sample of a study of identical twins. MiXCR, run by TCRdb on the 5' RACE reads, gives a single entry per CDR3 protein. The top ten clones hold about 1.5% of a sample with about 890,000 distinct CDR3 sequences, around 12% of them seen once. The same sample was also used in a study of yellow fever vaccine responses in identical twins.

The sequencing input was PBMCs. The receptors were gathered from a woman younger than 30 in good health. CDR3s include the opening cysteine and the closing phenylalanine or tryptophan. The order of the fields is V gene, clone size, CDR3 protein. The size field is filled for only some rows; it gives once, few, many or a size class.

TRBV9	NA	CASSPKTGGPYEQYF
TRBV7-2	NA	CASSLGPQQTEAFF
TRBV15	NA	CATSSRSGFYNEQFF
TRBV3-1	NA	CASSQYSGTDNEQFF
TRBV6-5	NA	CASSYVAGGNEQFF
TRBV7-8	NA	CASSLGRAQGSSYGYTF
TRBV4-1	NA	CASSQTSGGALTQYF
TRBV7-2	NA	CASSRVTGETQYF
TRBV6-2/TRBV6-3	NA	CASSYWVASGSWEDYEQYF
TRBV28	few	CASSLSRNYGYTF